The clone carrying this TCR beta chain was seen just once. This specimen comes from a study of T cells in tuberculosis. Repertoires were generated with immunoSEQ multiplex PCR, while TCRdb's copy carries only in-frame clones and drops some. The sample consists of fewer than 55,000 clones, nearly 95% of them appearing once. The CDR3 length is 17 residues. Trimming pared 1 base from V and 5 bases from J, leaving 20 bases between. Germline CDR1 is MNHNS and CDR2 is SASEGT. The J gene is TRBJ1-2, the V gene TRBV6-1; D gene uncertain. The sequence was collected from a donor aged 10 to 29 with latent tuberculosis or without tuberculosis infection. Sequenced: PBMCs. CDR3 nucleotide sequence: TGTGCCAGCAGTGAAGAAGTAGGGAGGTCGGGCAGTTATGGCTACACCTTC. Protein: CASSEEVGRSGSYGYTF.